This T cell receptor beta chain emerged from a study of CD8+CD57+ T cells in acquired aplastic anemia. About the study: Mean yield of DNA from sorted CD4+ and CD8+ cells was 2.5 to 4 ug. Among healthy donors, CD4+ cells averaged about 11 million reads.

V gave up 2 bases and J gave up 4 bases; unmatched junction bases: 0. The CDR3 length is 12 residues. The germline V gene has CDR1 SQVTM and CDR2 ANQGSEA. A remark on this clonotype: The antigen remains undetermined.

Points from the study as a whole: Almost 30 shared CD8+ CDR3s appeared highly expressed within patients' immunodominant clones. The study found no significant CD8+ Simpson's diversity difference between patients and controls.

Profiling that covered TCR beta VDJ and CDR3 relied on genomic DNA as its template. TCRdb recomputed calls from the reads with MiXCR, one row per CDR3 protein. The sample has 100,000 to 120,000 distinct CDR3 sequences, around 53% seen once. Material for sequencing was sorted CD4+, CD8+, or CD8+CD57+ T cells (not recorded which) from PBMCs. This chain links TRBV29-1 with TRBJ1-2; 8 positions match TRBD1. This clonotype originated in a human donor in good health, serving as a control. CDR3 protein: CSVEQGAYGYTF. CDR3 in DNA: TGCAGCGTTGAACAGGGGGCCTATGGCTACACCTTC.